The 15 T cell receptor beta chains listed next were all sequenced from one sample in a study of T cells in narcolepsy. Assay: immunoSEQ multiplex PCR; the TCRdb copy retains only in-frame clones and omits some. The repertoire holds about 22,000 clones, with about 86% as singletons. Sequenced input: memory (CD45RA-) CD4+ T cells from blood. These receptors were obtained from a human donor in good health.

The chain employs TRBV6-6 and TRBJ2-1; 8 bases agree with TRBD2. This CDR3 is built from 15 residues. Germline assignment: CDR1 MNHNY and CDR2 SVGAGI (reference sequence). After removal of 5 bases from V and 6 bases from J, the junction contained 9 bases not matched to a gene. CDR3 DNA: TGTGCCAGCAGTCGACGGGGGGGCGTAGGCAATGAGCAGTTCTTC. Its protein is CASSRRGGVGNEQFF.

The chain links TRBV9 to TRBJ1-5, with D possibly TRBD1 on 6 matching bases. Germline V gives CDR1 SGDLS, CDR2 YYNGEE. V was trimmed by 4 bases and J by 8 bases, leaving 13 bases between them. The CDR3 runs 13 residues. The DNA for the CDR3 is TGTGCCAGCAGCTCGGACAGCGGTAAGCCCCAGCATTTT. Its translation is CASSSDSGKPQHF.

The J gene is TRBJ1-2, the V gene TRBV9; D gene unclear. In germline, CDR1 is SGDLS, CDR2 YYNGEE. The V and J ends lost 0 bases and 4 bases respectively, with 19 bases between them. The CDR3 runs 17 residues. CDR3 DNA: TGTGCCAGCAGCGTAGGTAATGAGGTTGCGGGAATCTATGGCTACACCTTC. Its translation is CASSVGNEVAGIYGYTF.

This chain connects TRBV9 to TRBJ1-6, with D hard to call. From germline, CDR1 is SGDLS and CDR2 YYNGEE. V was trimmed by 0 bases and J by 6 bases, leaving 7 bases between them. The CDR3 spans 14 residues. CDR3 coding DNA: TGTGCCAGCAGCGTAGTAGATATTAATTCACCCCTCCACTTT. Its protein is CASSVVDINSPLHF.

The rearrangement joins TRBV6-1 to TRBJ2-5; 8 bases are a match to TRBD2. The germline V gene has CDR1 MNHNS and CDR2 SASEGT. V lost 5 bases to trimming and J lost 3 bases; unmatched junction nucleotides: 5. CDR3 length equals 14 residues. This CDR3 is CASSPRTSKETQYF. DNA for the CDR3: TGTGCCAGCAGTCCGCGGACTAGCAAAGAGACCCAGTACTTC.

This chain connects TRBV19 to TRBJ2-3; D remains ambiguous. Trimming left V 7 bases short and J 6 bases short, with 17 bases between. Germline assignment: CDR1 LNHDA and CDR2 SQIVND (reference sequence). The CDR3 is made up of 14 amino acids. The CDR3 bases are TGTGCCAGTACTCTAGGGTTAACTGGTGATACGCAGTATTTT. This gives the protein CASTLGLTGDTQYF.

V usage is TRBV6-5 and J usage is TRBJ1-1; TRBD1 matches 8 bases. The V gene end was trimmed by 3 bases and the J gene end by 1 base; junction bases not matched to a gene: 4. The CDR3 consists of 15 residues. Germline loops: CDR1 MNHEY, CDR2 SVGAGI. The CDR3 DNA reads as TGTGCCAGCAGTTATGGCAGGGGGCCGAACACTGAAGCTTTCTTT. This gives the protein CASSYGRGPNTEAFF.

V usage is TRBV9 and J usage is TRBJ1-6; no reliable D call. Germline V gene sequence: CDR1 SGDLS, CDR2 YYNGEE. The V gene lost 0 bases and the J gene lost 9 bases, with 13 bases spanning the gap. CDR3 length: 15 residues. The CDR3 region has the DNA TGTGCCAGCAGCGTAGAGGGCCACGCCGGTTCACCCCTCCACTTT. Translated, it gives CASSVEGHAGSPLHF.

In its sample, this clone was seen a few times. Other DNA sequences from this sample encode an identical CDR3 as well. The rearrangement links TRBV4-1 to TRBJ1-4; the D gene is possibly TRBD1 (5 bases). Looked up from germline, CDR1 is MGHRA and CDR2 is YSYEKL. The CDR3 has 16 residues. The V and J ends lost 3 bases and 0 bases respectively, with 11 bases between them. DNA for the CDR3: TGCGCCAGCAGCCAGGGGGAAGGGACAACTAATGAAAAACTGTTTTTT. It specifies CASSQGEGTTNEKLFF.

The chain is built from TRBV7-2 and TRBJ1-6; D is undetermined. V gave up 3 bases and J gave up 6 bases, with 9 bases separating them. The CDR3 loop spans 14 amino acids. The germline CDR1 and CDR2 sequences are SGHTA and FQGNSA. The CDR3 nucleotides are TGTGCCAGCAGCTTTCAGGACGGTAATTCACCCCTCCACTTT. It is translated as CASSFQDGNSPLHF.

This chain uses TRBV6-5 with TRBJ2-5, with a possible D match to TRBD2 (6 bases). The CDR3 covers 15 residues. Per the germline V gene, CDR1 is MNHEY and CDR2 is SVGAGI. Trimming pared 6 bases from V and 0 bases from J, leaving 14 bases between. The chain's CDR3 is CASRDPGLNQETQYF. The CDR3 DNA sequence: TGTGCCAGCAGGGACCCGGGACTGAACCAAGAGACCCAGTACTTC.

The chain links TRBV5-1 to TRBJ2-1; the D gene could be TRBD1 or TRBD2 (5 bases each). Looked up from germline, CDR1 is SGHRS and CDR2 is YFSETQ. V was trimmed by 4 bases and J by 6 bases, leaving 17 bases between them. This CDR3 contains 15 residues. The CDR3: CASSPRDGHINEQFF. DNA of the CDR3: TGCGCCAGCAGCCCCCGGGACGGCCATATCAATGAGCAGTTCTTC.

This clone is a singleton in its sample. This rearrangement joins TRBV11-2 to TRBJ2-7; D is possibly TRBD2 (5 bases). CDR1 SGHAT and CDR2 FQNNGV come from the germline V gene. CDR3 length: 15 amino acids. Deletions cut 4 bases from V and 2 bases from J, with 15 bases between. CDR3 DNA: TGTGCCAGCAGCTGGAGCCCACTAGGGACCTACGAGCAGTACTTC. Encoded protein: CASSWSPLGTYEQYF.

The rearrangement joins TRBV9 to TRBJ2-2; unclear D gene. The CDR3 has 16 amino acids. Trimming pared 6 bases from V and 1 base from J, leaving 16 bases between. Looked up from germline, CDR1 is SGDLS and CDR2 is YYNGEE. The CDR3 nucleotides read TGTGCCAGCACCCCGACTGGGGTTGGGAACACCGGGGAGCTGTTTTTT. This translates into CASTPTGVGNTGELFF.

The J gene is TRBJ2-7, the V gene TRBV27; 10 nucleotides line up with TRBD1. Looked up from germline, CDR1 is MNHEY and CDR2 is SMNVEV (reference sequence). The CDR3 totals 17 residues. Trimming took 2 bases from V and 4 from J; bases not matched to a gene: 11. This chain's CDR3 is CASSLKGVRQGAYEQYF. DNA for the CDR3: TGTGCCAGCAGTTTAAAAGGAGTGAGACAGGGGGCTTACGAGCAGTACTTC.